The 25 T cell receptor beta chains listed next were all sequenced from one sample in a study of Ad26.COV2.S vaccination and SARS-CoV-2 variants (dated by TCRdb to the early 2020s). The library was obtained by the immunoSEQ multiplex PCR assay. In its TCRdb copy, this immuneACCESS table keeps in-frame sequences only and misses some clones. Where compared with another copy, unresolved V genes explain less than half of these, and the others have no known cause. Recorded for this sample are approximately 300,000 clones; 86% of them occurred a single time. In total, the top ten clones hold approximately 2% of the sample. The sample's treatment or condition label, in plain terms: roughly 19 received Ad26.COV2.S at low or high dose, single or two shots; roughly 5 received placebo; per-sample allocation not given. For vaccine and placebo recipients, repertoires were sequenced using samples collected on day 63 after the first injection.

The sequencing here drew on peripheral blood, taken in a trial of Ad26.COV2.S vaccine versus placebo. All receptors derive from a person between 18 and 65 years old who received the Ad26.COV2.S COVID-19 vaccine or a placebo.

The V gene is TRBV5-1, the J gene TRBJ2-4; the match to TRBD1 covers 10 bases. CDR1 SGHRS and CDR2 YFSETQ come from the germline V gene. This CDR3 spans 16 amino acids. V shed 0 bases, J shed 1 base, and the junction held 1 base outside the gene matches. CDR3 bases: TGCGCCAGCAGCTTGGGACAGGGGGCGGCCAAAAACATTCAGTACTTC. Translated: CASSLGQGAAKNIQYF.

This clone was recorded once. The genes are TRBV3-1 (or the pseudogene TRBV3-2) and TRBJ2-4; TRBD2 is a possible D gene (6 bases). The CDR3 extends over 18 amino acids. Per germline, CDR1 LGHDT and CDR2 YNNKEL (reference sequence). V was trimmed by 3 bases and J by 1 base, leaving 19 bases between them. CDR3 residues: CASSQGWRGVLAKNIQYF. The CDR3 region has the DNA TGTGCCAGCAGCCAGGGGTGGAGGGGAGTCCTGGCCAAAAACATTCAGTACTTC.

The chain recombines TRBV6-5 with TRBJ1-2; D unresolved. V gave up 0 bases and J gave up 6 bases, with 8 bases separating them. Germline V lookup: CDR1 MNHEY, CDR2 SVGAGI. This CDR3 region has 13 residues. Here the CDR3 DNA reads TGTGCCAGCAGTTACTCGTCCTACCATGGCTACACCTTC. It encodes CASSYSSYHGYTF.

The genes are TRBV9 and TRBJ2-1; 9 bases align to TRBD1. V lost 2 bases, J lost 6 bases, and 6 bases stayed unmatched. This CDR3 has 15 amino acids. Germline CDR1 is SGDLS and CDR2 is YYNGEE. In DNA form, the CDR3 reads TGTGCCAGCAGCGTGGGACAGGGAGGGTTCAATGAGCAGTTCTTC. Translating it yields CASSVGQGGFNEQFF.

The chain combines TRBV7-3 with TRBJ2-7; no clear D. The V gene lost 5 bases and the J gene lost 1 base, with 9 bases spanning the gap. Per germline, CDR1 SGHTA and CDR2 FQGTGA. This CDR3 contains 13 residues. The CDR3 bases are TGTGCCAGCAGCGCTAGTGGTTCCTACGAGCAGTACTTC. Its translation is CASSASGSYEQYF.

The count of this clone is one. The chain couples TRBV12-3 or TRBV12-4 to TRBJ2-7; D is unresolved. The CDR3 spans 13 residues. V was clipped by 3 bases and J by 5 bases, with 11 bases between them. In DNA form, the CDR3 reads TGTGCCAGCAGTTTGGACCTATTCGACGAGCAGTACTTC. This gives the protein CASSLDLFDEQYF.

The CDR3 DNA reads as TGTGCCAGCAGCCAGATGGTGGGTAGCGGAGTAAGCACAGATACGCAGTATTTT. Translating gives CASSQMVGSGVSTDTQYF. The J gene is TRBJ2-3, the V gene TRBV4-2, with a possible D match to TRBD2 (6 bases). Trimming stripped 3 bases from V and 0 bases from J, with 19 bases between. Germline assignment: CDR1 LGHNA and CDR2 YNFKEQ. The CDR3 consists of 18 residues.

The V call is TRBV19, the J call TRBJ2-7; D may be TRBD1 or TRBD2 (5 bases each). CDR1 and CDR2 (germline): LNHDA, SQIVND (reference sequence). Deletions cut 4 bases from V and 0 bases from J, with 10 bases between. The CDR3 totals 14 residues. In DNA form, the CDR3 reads TGTGCCAGTAGTAGTCGGGACGGCTCCTACGAGCAGTACTTC. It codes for CASSSRDGSYEQYF.

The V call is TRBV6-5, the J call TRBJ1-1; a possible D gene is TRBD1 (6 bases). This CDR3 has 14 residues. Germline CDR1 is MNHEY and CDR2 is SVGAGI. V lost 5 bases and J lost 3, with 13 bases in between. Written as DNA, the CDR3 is TGTGCCAGCAGTCGAGTAGGGGGTTACACTGAAGCTTTCTTT. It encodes CASSRVGGYTEAFF.

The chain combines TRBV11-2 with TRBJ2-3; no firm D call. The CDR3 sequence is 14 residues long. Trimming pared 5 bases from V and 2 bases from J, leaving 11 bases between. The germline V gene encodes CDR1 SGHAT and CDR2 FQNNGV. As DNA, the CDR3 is TGTGCCAGCAGCGCTGGGCTTTACACAGATACGCAGTATTTT. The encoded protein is CASSAGLYTDTQYF.

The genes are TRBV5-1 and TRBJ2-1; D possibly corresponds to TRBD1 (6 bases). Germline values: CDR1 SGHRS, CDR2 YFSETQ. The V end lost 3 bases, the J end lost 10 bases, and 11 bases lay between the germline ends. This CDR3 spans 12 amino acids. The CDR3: CASSSTGREQFF. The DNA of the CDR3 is TGCGCCAGCAGCTCGACAGGCCGGGAGCAGTTCTTC.

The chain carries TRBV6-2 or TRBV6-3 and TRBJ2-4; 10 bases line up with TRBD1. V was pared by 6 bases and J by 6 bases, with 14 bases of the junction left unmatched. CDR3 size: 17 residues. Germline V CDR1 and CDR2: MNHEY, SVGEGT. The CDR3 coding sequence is TGTGCCAGCAGCACGACCGGTGGGACAGGGGTCGGAAACATTCAGTACTTC. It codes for CASSTTGGTGVGNIQYF.

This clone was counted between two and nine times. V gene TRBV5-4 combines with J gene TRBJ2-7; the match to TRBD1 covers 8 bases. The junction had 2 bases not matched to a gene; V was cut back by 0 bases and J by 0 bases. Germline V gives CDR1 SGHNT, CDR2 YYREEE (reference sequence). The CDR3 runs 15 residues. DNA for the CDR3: TGTGCCAGCAGCTTGGGGACAGGGAGCTCCTACGAGCAGTACTTC. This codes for CASSLGTGSSYEQYF. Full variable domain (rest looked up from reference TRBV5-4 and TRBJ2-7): ETGVTQSPTHLIKTRGQQVTLRCSSQSGHNTVSWYQQALGQGPQFIFQYYREEENGRGNFPPRFSGLQFPNYSSELNVNALELDDSALYLCASSLGTGSSYEQYFGPGTRLTVT.

The CDR3 loop is CASSVGGTSLLDTQYF. For the CDR3, the DNA is TGTGCCAGCAGCGTAGGCGGGACTAGTCTTCTGGATACGCAGTATTTT. This sequence joins TRBV9 and TRBJ2-3; 8 bases line up with TRBD2. CDR3 size: 16 residues. The germline gives CDR1 SGDLS, CDR2 YYNGEE. Unmatched junction bases numbered 9, after V lost 0 bases and J lost 6 bases.

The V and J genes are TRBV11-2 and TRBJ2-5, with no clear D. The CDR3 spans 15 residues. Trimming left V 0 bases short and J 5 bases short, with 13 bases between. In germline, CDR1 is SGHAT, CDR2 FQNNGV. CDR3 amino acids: CASSLEGLLVETQYF. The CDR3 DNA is TGTGCCAGCAGCTTAGAAGGGTTACTCGTGGAGACCCAGTACTTC.

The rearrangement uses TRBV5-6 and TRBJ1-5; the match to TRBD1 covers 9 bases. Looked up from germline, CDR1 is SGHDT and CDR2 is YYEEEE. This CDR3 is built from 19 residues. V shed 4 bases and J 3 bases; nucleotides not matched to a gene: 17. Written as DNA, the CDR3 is TGTGCCAGCAGCACAGGACAGGGGAGGAGCCCCTTTTCCAATCAGCCCCAGCATTTT. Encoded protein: CASSTGQGRSPFSNQPQHF.

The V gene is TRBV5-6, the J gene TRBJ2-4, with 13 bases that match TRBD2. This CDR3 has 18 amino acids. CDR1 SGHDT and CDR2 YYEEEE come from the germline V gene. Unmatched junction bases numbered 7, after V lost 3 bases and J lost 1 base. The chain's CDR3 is CASSSRLAGGTAKNIQYF. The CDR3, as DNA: TGTGCCAGCAGCTCGCGACTAGCGGGGGGTACGGCCAAAAACATTCAGTACTTC.

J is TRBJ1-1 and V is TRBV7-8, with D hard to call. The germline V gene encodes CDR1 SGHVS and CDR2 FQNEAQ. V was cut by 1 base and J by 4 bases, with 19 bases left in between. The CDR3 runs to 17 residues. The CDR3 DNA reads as TGTGCCAGCAGCTTAGGGTCAGCCCAACGTGGTGTCACTGAAGCTTTCTTT. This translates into CASSLGSAQRGVTEAFF.

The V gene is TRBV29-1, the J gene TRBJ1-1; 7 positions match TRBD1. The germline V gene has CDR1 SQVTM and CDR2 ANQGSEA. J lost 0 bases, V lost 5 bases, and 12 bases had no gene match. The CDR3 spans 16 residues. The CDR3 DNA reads TGCAGCGTTCAAGGACAGGTGGACGTCATGAACACTGAAGCTTTCTTT. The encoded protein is CSVQGQVDVMNTEAFF. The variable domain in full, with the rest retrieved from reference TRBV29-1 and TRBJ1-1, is SAVISQKPSRDICQRGTSLTIQCQVDSQVTMMFWYRQQPGQSLTLIATANQGSEATYESGFVIDKFPISRPNLTFSTLTVSNMSPEDSSIYLCSVQGQVDVMNTEAFFGQGTRLTVV.

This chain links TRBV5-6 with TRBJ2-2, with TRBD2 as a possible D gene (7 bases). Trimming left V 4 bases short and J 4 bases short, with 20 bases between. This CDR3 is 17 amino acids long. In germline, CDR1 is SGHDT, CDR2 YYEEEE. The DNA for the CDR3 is TGTGCCAGCAGCCCCCCCAGGGGAACGGGGGGCACCGGGGAGCTGTTTTTT. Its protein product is CASSPPRGTGGTGELFF.

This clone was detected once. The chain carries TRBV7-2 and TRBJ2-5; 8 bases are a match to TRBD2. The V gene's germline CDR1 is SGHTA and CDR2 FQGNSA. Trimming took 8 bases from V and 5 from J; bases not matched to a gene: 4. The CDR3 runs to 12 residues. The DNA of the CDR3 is TGTGCCAGCCGGCGGGGGGAGGAGACCCAGTACTTC. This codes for CASRRGEETQYF.

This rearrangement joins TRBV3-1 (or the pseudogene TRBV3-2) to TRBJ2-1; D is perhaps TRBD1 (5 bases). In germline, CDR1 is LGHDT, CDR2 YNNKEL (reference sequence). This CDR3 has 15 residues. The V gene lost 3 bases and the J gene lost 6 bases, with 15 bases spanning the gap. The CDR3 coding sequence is TGTGCCAGCAGCCAGGACATATGGGCAGGCAATGAGCAGTTCTTC. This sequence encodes CASSQDIWAGNEQFF.

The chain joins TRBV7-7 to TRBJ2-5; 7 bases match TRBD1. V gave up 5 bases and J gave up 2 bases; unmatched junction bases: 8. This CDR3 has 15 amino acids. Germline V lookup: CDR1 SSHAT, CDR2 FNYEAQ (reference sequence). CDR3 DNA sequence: TGTGCCAGCAGCCCCTCGGGACAGCCTCAAGAGACCCAGTACTTC. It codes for CASSPSGQPQETQYF. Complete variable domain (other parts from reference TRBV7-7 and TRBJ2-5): GAGVSQSPRYKVTKRGQDVTLRCDPISSHATLYWYQQALGQGPEFLTYFNYEAQPDKSGLPSDRFSAERPEGSISTLTIQRTEQRDSAMYRCASSPSGQPQETQYFGPGTRLLVL.

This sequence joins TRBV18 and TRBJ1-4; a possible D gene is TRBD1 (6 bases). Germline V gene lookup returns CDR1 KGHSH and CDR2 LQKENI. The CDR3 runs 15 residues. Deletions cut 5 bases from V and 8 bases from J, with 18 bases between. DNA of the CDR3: TGTGCCAGCTCATCAGGGCAGGGGTACTACGAAAAACTGTTTTTT. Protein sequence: CASSSGQGYYEKLFF. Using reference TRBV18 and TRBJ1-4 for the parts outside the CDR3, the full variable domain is NAGVMQNPRHLVRRRGQEARLRCSPMKGHSHVYWYRQLPEEGLKFMVYLQKENIIDESGMPKERFSAEFPKEGPSILRIQQVVRGDSAAYFCASSSGQGYYEKLFFGSGTQLSVL.

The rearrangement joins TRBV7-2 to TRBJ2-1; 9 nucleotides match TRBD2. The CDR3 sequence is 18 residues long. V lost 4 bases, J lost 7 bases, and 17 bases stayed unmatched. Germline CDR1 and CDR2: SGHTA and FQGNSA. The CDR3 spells CASSSGRGGNLRGNEQFF. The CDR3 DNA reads TGTGCCAGCAGCTCCGGGCGGGGGGGGAACCTGCGTGGGAATGAGCAGTTCTTC.